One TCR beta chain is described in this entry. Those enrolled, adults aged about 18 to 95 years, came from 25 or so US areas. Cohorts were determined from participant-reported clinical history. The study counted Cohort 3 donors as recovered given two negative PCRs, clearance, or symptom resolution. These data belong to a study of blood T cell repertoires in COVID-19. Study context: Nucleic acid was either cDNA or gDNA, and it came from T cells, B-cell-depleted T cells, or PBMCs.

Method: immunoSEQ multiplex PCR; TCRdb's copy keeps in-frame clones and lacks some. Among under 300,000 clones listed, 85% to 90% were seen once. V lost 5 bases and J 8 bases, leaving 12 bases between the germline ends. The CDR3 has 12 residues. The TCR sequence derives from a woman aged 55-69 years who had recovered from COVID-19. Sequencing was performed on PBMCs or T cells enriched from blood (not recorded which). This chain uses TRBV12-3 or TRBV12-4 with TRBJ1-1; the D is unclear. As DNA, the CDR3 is TGTGCCAGCAGTCTGGGGAGGTGGGAAGCTTTCTTT. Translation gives CASSLGRWEAFF.